The 13 T cell receptor beta chains presented below share a single source sample, sequenced in a study of blood T cell repertoires in COVID-19. Clones were read by immunoSEQ multiplex PCR, and TCRdb kept only the in-frame ones, dropping some. The sample lists 470,000 or so clones; roughly 90% were seen once. Material for sequencing was peripheral blood. The receptors originated from a woman aged 30 to 39 with acute or convalescent COVID-19.

This clone was found once. The rearrangement joins TRBV4-1 to TRBJ2-1, with 10 bases identical to TRBD1. Germline V gene lookup returns CDR1 MGHRA and CDR2 YSYEKL. This CDR3 comprises 15 residues. V shed 2 bases, J shed 7 bases, and the junction held 5 bases outside the gene matches. CDR3 coding DNA: TGCGCCAGCAGCCAACGGGACAGGGGAGGAAATGAGCAGTTCTTC. Its protein is CASSQRDRGGNEQFF.

J is TRBJ2-1 and V is TRBV27, with D possibly TRBD2 on 5 matching bases. V was clipped by 5 bases and J by 6 bases, with 17 bases between them. Germline CDR1 and CDR2: MNHEY and SMNVEV (reference sequence). The CDR3 is 15 amino acids. Here the CDR3 reads CASSPPPGSRNEQFF. The CDR3 nucleotides read TGTGCCAGCAGTCCGCCCCCGGGAAGCCGCAATGAGCAGTTCTTC.

The gene calls are TRBV5-6 and TRBJ2-5, with D possibly being TRBD1 (5 bases). The CDR3 totals 13 residues. V was cut by 7 bases and J by 4 bases, with 14 bases left in between. Germline V CDR1 and CDR2: SGHDT, YYEEEE. CDR3 coding DNA: TGTGCCAGCTCCACCCAAGGGGTAGAGACCCAGTACTTC. This codes for CASSTQGVETQYF.

This rearrangement joins TRBV21-1 to TRBJ1-2; the DNA was not used to check the table's D call, TRBD1. TRBV21-1 is recorded as a pseudogene. This CDR3 has 14 amino acids. CDR3 protein: CASSTTGGNYGYTF. As DNA, the CDR3 is TGTGCCAGCAGCACGACAGGGGGGAACTATGGCTACACCTTC.

This chain uses TRBV19 with TRBJ2-2; 10 bases line up with TRBD2. The CDR3 runs to 17 residues. Germline V lookup: CDR1 LNHDA, CDR2 SQIVND (reference sequence). Losses at the gene ends were 8 bases for V and 2 bases for J; bases not matched to a gene: 11. CDR3: CASRRRSGGDNTGELFF. The CDR3 DNA follows: TGTGCCAGTCGTCGAAGGAGCGGGGGGGATAACACCGGGGAGCTGTTTTTT.

This chain joins TRBV3-1 (or the pseudogene TRBV3-2) and TRBJ1-4, with TRBD1 as a possible D gene (5 bases). CDR1 and CDR2 from the germline V gene are LGHDT and YNNKEL (reference sequence). CDR3 length: 15 amino acids. The germline V and J ends were trimmed by 1 base and 7 bases, with 13 bases remaining between them. The CDR3 loop is CASSQVQGFGEKLFF. The CDR3 DNA is TGTGCCAGCAGCCAAGTCCAGGGATTCGGTGAAAAACTGTTTTTT.

The V and J genes are TRBV7-2 and TRBJ2-7; D gene ambiguous. This CDR3 is built from 14 residues. Trimming took 1 base from V and 4 from J, leaving 11 bases between them. Per germline, CDR1 SGHTA and CDR2 FQGNSA. The CDR3 spells CASSLVGRKYEQYF. CDR3 sequence (DNA): TGTGCCAGCAGCTTAGTTGGCAGGAAATACGAGCAGTACTTC.

This clone was recorded only once. This chain connects TRBV20-1 to TRBJ2-7, with D perhaps TRBD1 (6 bases). The CDR3 has 14 residues. V was clipped by 3 bases and J by 2 bases, with 14 bases between them. Germline V gives CDR1 DFQATT, CDR2 SNEGSKA (reference sequence). The CDR3 is CSASNPTGTYEQYF. In DNA, the CDR3 is TGCAGTGCTAGTAATCCCACAGGGACCTACGAGCAGTACTTC.

The rearrangement uses TRBV6-5 and TRBJ2-1; a possible D gene is TRBD1 (5 bases). Germline assignment: CDR1 MNHEY and CDR2 SVGAGI. Trimming took off 6 bases at V and 6 bases at J, with 15 bases between the two ends. This CDR3 has 14 amino acids. The CDR3 reads CASRSSGQSNEQFF. As DNA, the CDR3 is TGTGCCAGCAGAAGTTCAGGGCAGAGCAATGAGCAGTTCTTC.

This clone was seen just once. The V call is TRBV6-5, the J call TRBJ2-3; TRBD2 matches at 11 bases. With 7 bases clipped from V and 5 bases from J, the junction kept 5 bases outside the gene matches. CDR3 length: 14 amino acids. CDR1 is MNHEY, CDR2 SVGAGI, per germline. The CDR3 reads CASMLAGGLDTQYF. In DNA form, the CDR3 reads TGTGCCAGCATGCTAGCGGGGGGCCTAGATACGCAGTATTTT.

This clone came up a few times. The chain combines TRBV6-4 with TRBJ2-5; 10 nucleotides agree with TRBD2. The CDR3 length is 16 residues. Losses at the gene ends were 3 bases for V and 5 bases for J; bases not matched to a gene: 9. Germline V gives CDR1 MRHNA, CDR2 SNTAGT. CDR3 sequence reads: CASSEMASGGRETQYF. CDR3 DNA sequence: TGTGCCAGCAGTGAAATGGCTAGCGGGGGCAGGGAGACCCAGTACTTC.

This clone was picked up one time. This rearrangement joins TRBV9 to TRBJ1-1, with D hard to call. The V and J ends lost 1 base and 2 bases respectively, with 12 bases between them. The length of the CDR3 is 15 residues. The V gene's germline CDR1 is SGDLS and CDR2 YYNGEE. The CDR3 spells CASSVFPEGNTEAFF. DNA for the CDR3: TGTGCCAGCAGCGTATTCCCTGAGGGTAACACTGAAGCTTTCTTT. Drawing the rest from reference TRBV9 and TRBJ1-1, the complete variable domain is DSGVTQTPKHLITATGQRVTLRCSPRSGDLSVYWYQQSLDQGLQFLIQYYNGEERAKGNILERFSAQQFPDLHSELNLSSLELGDSALYFCASSVFPEGNTEAFFGQGTRLTVV.

This chain uses TRBV3-1 (or the pseudogene TRBV3-2) with TRBJ1-4; TRBD1 matches 9 bases. The CDR3 runs to 17 residues. V gave up 6 bases and J gave up 2 bases; unmatched junction bases: 10. Germline-derived CDR1 and CDR2 are LGHDT and YNNKEL (reference sequence). The CDR3 sequence: CASRQQGALTTNEKLFF. The CDR3 coding sequence is TGTGCCAGCAGACAACAGGGGGCCTTGACGACTAATGAAAAACTGTTTTTT.